A selection of T cell receptor beta chains follows, all from one sample in a study of Ad26.COV2.S vaccination and SARS-CoV-2 variants. The protocol was immunoSEQ multiplex PCR, while the TCRdb copy is restricted to in-frame clones and leaves out a portion. Of roughly 150,000 clones listed, 70% to 90% were seen once; the top ten hold more than 4.5%. Here the sequenced sample was peripheral blood, taken after recovery from COVID-19. The source is a human donor who had recovered from COVID-19. Both conserved end residues are part of each CDR3. A D gene is named only where the DNA matches it firmly. Only some rows state a clone size, as once, few, many or a class for expanded clones.

clone size,V gene,J gene,D gene,CDR3 protein,CDR3 DNA
NA,TRBV5-1,TRBJ1-5,TRBD1,CASSIGQGDQPQHF,TGCGCCAGCAGCATCGGACAGGGAGATCAGCCCCAGCATTTT
few,TRBV6-5,TRBJ2-7,NA,CASRATSGKLDEQYF,TGTGCCAGCAGGGCCACGTCGGGGAAGCTGGACGAGCAGTACTTC
NA,TRBV6-6,TRBJ1-5,NA,CASSLGLNQPQHF,TGTGCCAGCAGTTTAGGACTGAATCAGCCCCAGCATTTT
NA,TRBV23-1,TRBJ1-5,TRBD1,CASSHHGQGPNQPQHF,TGCGCCAGCAGTCATCACGGACAGGGCCCCAATCAGCCCCAGCATTTT
NA,TRBV10-2,TRBJ1-2,NA,CASSQVLLYGYTF,TGCGCCAGCAGCCAGGTTTTGCTATATGGCTACACCTTC
once,TRBV12-3/TRBV12-4,TRBJ1-1,NA,CASSPMGVSEAFF,TGTGCCAGCAGTCCCATGGGGGTGAGTGAAGCTTTCTTT
NA,TRBV5-5,TRBJ2-7,NA,CASSFGVSGYEQYF,TGTGCCAGCAGCTTCGGGGTCTCTGGTTACGAGCAGTACTTC
NA,TRBV2,TRBJ1-5,NA,CASNPQTDQPQHF,TGTGCCAGCAATCCCCAGACGGATCAGCCCCAGCATTTT
NA,TRBV28,TRBJ2-5,NA,CASSPASTETQYF,TGTGCCAGCAGTCCCGCCTCGACGGAGACCCAGTACTTC
NA,TRBV7-2,TRBJ1-5,NA,CASSLAGGNQPQHF,TGTGCCAGCAGCTTGGCGGGGGGCAATCAGCCCCAGCATTTT
NA,TRBV29-1,TRBJ1-2,TRBD1,CSGTGANNYGYTF,TGCAGCGGTACAGGGGCTAATAACTATGGCTACACCTTC
NA,TRBV2,TRBJ1-1,TRBD1,CASRGDRNTEAFF,TGTGCCAGCAGGGGGGACAGGAACACTGAAGCTTTCTTT
NA,TRBV3-1/TRBV3-2,TRBJ2-4,NA,CASSQDFGGDNLAKNIQYF,TGTGCCAGCAGCCAAGATTTTGGGGGAGATAATCTAGCCAAAAACATTCAGTACTTC
NA,TRBV5-1,TRBJ1-1,NA,CASSLDRGREAFF,TGCGCCAGCAGCTTGGATAGAGGGCGTGAAGCTTTCTTT
few,TRBV15,TRBJ1-1,TRBD1,CATSRGQGPEAFF,TGTGCCACCAGCAGGGGACAGGGACCTGAAGCTTTCTTT
NA,TRBV18,TRBJ1-1,NA,CASSPQGGTEAFF,TGTGCCAGCTCACCACAGGGGGGGACTGAAGCTTTCTTT
NA,TRBV29-1,TRBJ2-6,NA,CSVQVSGANVLTF,TGCAGCGTGCAGGTCTCTGGGGCCAACGTCCTGACTTTC
NA,TRBV29-1,TRBJ1-1,TRBD1,CSANGDRGFGTEAFF,TGCAGCGCCAATGGGGACAGGGGATTTGGCACTGAAGCTTTCTTT
NA,TRBV28,TRBJ2-6,NA,CASSFVGPGANVLTF,TGTGCCAGCAGTTTTGTGGGGCCTGGGGCCAACGTCCTGACTTTC
NA,TRBV28,TRBJ2-1,TRBD1,CASRGTASVHEQFF,TGTGCCAGCAGAGGGACAGCATCTGTTCATGAGCAGTTCTTC
NA,TRBV10-2,TRBJ1-2,TRBD1,CASSSPGTDYGYTF,TGCGCCAGCAGCTCTCCCGGGACAGACTATGGCTACACCTTC
NA,TRBV27,TRBJ1-1,TRBD1,CASNDRVNTEAFF,TGTGCCAGCAATGACAGGGTAAACACTGAAGCTTTCTTT
NA,TRBV4-1,TRBJ1-2,NA,CASSQNRDTSYGYTF,TGCGCCAGCAGCCAAAACAGGGATACAAGCTATGGCTACACCTTC
once,TRBV19,TRBJ1-1,TRBD1,CASRGQRTSNTEAFF,TGTGCCAGTAGGGGACAGAGAACCTCGAACACTGAAGCTTTCTTT
NA,TRBV6-5,TRBJ1-1,NA,CASNPQVNTEAFF,TGTGCCAGCAACCCACAGGTGAACACTGAAGCTTTCTTT
NA,TRBV28,TRBJ2-1,TRBD2,CASSLDGGGTPNEQFF,TGTGCCAGCAGTTTAGATGGCGGGGGGACGCCCAATGAGCAGTTCTTC
NA,TRBV11-2,TRBJ2-5,NA,CASSLDGGRGETQYF,TGTGCCAGCAGCTTAGACGGGGGGCGCGGAGAGACCCAGTACTTC
NA,TRBV5-6,TRBJ2-7,TRBD1,CASSGQAGTYEQYF,TGTGCCAGCAGCGGACAGGCTGGGACCTACGAGCAGTACTTC
few,TRBV28,TRBJ1-5,NA,CASSFYDQPQHF,TGTGCCAGCAGTTTTTATGACCAGCCCCAGCATTTT
NA,TRBV19,TRBJ2-2,NA,CASTPETGELFF,TGTGCCAGTACCCCGGAGACCGGGGAGCTGTTTTTT
NA,TRBV4-3,TRBJ2-1,TRBD2,CASSPDFVTSGLRASYNEQFF,TGCGCCAGCAGCCCCGATTTCGTGACTAGCGGACTCCGAGCCTCCTACAATGAGCAGTTCTTC
NA,TRBV6-5,TRBJ1-3,TRBD1,CASRQGISGNTIYF,TGTGCCAGTAGACAGGGGATCTCTGGAAACACCATATATTTT
NA,TRBV19,TRBJ2-3,TRBD1,CASRPTGTGLGTDTQYF,TGTGCCAGTAGGCCCACCGGGACAGGGTTGGGAACAGATACGCAGTATTTT
NA,TRBV5-1,TRBJ1-2,NA,CASSTRGLRANYGYTF,TGCGCCAGCAGCACCAGGGGATTGCGGGCTAACTATGGCTACACCTTC
NA,TRBV29-1,TRBJ2-1,TRBD2,CSVNSQGSGGPYNEQFF,TGCAGCGTTAACTCCCAGGGTAGCGGGGGGCCCTACAATGAGCAGTTCTTC
once,TRBV25-1,TRBJ1-3,NA,CASSEMGFSGNTIYF,TGTGCCAGCAGTGAAATGGGCTTCTCTGGAAACACCATATATTTT
NA,TRBV6-4,TRBJ1-5,NA,CASSDFQQEYSNQPQHF,TGTGCCAGCAGTGACTTTCAACAGGAATATAGCAATCAGCCCCAGCATTTT
NA,TRBV6-4,TRBJ2-1,TRBD2,CASRSIAGAYNEQFF,TGTGCCAGCAGAAGTATAGCGGGGGCCTACAATGAGCAGTTCTTC
NA,TRBV4-3,TRBJ1-1,NA,CASSQGIPGAYTEAFF,TGCGCCAGCAGCCAGGGAATCCCCGGGGCCTACACTGAAGCTTTCTTT
NA,TRBV30,TRBJ1-4,TRBD1,CAWSDRTGIEKLFF,TGTGCCTGGAGTGACAGGACAGGTATCGAAAAACTGTTTTTT
NA,TRBV4-3,TRBJ2-3,TRBD2,CASSHGTSGATQYF,TGCGCCAGCAGCCACGGGACTAGCGGGGCTACGCAGTATTTT
NA,TRBV30,TRBJ1-2,NA,CAWYARAGAAYGYTF,TGTGCCTGGTATGCTCGGGCAGGGGCGGCTTATGGCTACACCTTC
NA,TRBV6-6,TRBJ1-2,TRBD1,CASSYSTGTDGYTF,TGTGCCAGCAGTTACTCAACCGGGACAGACGGCTACACCTTC
NA,TRBV7-2,TRBJ1-1,NA,CASSLTALGGNTEAFF,TGTGCCAGCAGCTTGACAGCCTTAGGGGGGAACACTGAAGCTTTCTTT
few,TRBV11-2,TRBJ1-3,NA,CASSLGGYGNTIYF,TGTGCCAGCAGCTTAGGGGGATATGGAAACACCATATATTTT
NA,TRBV7-9,TRBJ2-3,NA,CASSLSRTDTQYF,TGTGCCAGCAGCTTATCCCGCACAGATACGCAGTATTTT
few,TRBV6-5,TRBJ1-6,NA,CASSYSVQVSPLHF,TGTGCCAGCAGTTACTCTGTACAGGTGTCACCCCTCCACTTT
NA,TRBV28,TRBJ1-3,NA,CASSTLPGNTIYF,TGTGCCAGCAGTACTCTGCCTGGAAACACCATATATTTT